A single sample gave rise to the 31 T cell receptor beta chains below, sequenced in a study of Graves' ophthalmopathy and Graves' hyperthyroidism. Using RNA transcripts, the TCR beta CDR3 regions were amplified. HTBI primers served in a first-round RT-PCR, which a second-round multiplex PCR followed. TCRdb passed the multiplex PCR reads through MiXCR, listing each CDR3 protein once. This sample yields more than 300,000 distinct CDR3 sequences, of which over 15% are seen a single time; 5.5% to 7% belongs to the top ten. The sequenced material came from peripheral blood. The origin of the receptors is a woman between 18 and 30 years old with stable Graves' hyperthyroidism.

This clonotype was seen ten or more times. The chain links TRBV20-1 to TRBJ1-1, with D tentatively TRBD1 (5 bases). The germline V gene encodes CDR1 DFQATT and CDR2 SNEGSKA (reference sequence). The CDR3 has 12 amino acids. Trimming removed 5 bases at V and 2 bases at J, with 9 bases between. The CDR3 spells CSALDRNTEAFF. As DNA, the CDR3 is TGCAGTGCTCTTGACAGAAACACTGAAGCTTTCTTT.

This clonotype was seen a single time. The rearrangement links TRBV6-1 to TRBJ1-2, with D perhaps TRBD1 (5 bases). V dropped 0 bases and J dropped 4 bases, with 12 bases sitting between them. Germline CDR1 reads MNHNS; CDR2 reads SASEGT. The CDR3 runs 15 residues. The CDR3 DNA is TGTGCCAGCAGTGAAGCGGCGTGGGGGGGCTATGGCTACACCTTC. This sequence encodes CASSEAAWGGYGYTF.

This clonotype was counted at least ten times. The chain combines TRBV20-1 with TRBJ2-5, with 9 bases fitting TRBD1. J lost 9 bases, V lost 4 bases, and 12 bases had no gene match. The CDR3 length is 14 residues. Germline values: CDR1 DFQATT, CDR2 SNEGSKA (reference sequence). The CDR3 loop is CSATPGTGLWAQYF. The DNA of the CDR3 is TGCAGTGCTACCCCCGGGACAGGGTTATGGGCCCAGTACTTC.

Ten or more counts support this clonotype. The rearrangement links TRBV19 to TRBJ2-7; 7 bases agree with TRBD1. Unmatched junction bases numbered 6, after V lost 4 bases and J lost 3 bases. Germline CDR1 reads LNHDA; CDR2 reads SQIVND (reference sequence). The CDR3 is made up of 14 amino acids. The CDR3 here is CASSTSQGNYEQYF. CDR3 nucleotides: TGTGCCAGTAGTACCTCACAGGGGAACTACGAGCAGTACTTC. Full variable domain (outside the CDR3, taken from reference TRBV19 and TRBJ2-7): DGGITQSPKYLFRKEGQNVTLSCEQNLNHDAMYWYRQDPGQGLRLIYYSQIVNDFQKGDIAEGYSVSREKKESFPLTVTSAQKNPTAFYLCASSTSQGNYEQYFGPGTRLTVT.

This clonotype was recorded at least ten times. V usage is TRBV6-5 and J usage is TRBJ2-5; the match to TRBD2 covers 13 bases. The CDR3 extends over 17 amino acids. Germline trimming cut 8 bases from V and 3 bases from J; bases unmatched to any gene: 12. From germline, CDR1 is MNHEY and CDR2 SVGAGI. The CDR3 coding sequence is TGTGCCAGCCCGGGGGGACTAGCGGGGAAGGTTAAAGAGACCCAGTACTTC. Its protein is CASPGGLAGKVKETQYF.

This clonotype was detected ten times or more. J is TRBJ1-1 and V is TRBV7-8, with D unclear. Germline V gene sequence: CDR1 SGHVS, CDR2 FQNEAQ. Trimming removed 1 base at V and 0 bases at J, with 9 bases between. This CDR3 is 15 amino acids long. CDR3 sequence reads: CASSLEGALNTEAFF. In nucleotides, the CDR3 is TGTGCCAGCAGCTTAGAGGGAGCTTTGAACACTGAAGCTTTCTTT.

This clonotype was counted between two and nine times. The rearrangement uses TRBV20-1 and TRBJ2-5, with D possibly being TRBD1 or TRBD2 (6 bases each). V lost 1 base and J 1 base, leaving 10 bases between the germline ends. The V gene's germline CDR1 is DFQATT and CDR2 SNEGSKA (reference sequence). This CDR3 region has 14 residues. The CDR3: CSARAGAIQETQYF. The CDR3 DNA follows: TGCAGTGCTAGAGCGGGGGCTATCCAAGAGACCCAGTACTTC.

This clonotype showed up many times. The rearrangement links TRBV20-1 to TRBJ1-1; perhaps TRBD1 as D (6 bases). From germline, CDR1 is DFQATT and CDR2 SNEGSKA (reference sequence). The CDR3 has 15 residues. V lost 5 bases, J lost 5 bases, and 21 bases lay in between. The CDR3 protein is CSALGGRGPGTEAFF. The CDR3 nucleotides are TGCAGTGCTTTAGGGGGGAGGGGCCCAGGGACTGAAGCTTTCTTT.

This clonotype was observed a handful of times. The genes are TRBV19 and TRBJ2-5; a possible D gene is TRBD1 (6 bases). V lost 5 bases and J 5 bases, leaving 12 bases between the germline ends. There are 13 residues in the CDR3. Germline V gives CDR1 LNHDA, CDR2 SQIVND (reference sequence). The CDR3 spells CASSATGKETQYF. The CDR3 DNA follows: TGTGCCAGTAGTGCCACAGGGAAGGAGACCCAGTACTTC.

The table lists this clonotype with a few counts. In nucleotides, the CDR3 is TGTGCCAGTAGTCCAAGACAGGGACGCTACACCTTC. Its translation is CASSPRQGRYTF. The chain has TRBV19 and TRBJ1-2; 7 nucleotides agree with TRBD1. V was pared by 5 bases and J by 9 bases, with 6 bases of the junction left unmatched. Germline V gene lookup returns CDR1 LNHDA and CDR2 SQIVND (reference sequence). The CDR3 extends over 12 amino acids.

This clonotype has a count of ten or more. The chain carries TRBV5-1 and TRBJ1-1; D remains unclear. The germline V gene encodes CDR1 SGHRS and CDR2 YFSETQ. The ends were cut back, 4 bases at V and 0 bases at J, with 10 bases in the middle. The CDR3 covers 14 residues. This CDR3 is CASSTGYMNTEAFF. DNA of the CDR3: TGCGCCAGCAGCACGGGATACATGAACACTGAAGCTTTCTTT.

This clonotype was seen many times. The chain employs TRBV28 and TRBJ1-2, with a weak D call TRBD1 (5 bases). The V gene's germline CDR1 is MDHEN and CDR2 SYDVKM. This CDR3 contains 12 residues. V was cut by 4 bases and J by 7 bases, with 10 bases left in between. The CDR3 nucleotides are TGTGCCAGCAGTTCTCAGGGTTCTGGCTACACCTTC. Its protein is CASSSQGSGYTF.

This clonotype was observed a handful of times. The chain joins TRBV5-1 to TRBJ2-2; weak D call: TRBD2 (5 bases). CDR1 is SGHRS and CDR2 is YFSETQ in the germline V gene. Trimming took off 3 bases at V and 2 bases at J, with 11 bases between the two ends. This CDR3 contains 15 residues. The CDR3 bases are TGCGCCAGCAGCTCCCTGGGAGTTAACACCGGGGAGCTGTTTTTT. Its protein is CASSSLGVNTGELFF.

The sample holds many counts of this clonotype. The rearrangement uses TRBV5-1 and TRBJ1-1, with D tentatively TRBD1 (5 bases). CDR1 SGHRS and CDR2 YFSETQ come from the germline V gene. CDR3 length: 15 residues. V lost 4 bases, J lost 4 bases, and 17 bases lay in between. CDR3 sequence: CASSTKTLGTTEAFF. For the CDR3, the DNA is TGCGCCAGCAGCACCAAAACACTGGGGACCACTGAAGCTTTCTTT.

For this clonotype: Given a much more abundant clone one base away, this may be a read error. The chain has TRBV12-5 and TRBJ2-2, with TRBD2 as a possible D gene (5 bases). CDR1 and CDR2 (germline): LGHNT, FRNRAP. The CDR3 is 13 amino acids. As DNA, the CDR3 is TGTGCTAGTGGCAGCACGAACACCGGGGAGCTGTGTTTT. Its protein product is CASGSTNTGELCF.

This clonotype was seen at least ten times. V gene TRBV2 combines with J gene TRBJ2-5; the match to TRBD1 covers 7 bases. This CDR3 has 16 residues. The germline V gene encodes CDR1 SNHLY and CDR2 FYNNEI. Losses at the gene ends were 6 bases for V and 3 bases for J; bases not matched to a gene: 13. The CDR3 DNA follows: TGTGCCAGCAGACCCAGCAAGGGGGCAGCCAAAGAGACCCAGTACTTC. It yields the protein CASRPSKGAAKETQYF. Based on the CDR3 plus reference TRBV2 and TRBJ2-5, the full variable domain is EPEVTQTPSHQVTQMGQEVILRCVPISNHLYFYWYRQILGQKVEFLVSFYNNEISEKSEIFDDQFSVERPDGSNFTLKIRSTKLEDSAMYFCASRPSKGAAKETQYFGPGTRLLVL.

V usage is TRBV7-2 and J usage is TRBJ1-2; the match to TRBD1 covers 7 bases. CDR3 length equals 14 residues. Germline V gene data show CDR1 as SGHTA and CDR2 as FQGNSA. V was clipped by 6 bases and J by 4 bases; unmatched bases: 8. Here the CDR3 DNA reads TGTGCCAGCAGGCGACAGGGTCGGTGCTATGGCTACACCTTC. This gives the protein CASRRQGRCYGYTF.

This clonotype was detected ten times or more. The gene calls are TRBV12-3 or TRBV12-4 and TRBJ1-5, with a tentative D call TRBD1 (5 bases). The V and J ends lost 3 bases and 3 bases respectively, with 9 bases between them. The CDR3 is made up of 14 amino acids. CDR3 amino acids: CASSLKGVNQPQHF. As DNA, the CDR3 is TGTGCCAGCAGTTTGAAAGGGGTCAATCAGCCCCAGCATTTT.

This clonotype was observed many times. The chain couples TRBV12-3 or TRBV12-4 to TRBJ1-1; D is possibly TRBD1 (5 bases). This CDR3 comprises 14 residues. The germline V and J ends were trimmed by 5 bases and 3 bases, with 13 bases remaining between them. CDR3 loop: CASSPGHADTEAFF. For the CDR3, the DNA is TGTGCCAGCAGTCCAGGACATGCAGACACTGAAGCTTTCTTT.

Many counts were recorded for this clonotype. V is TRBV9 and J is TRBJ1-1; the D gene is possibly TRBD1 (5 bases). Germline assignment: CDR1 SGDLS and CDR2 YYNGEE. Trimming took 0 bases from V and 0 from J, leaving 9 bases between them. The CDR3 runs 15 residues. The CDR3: CASSVDPGLNTEAFF. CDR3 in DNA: TGTGCCAGCAGCGTAGATCCAGGGCTGAACACTGAAGCTTTCTTT.

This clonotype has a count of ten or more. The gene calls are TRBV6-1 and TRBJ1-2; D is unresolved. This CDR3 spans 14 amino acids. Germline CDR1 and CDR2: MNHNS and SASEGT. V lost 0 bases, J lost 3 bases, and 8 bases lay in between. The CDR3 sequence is CASSEAPGDYGYTF. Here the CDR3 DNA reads TGTGCCAGCAGTGAAGCCCCCGGGGACTATGGCTACACCTTC.

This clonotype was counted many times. Here the CDR3 DNA reads TGTGCCAGCAGTTCCCCGGGACAAAGTACCTACGAGCAGTACTTC. It is translated as CASSSPGQSTYEQYF. The chain uses TRBV28 and TRBJ2-7, with D possibly being TRBD1 (6 bases). The CDR3 runs to 15 residues. CDR1 is MDHEN, CDR2 SYDVKM, per germline. The germline V and J ends were trimmed by 4 bases and 2 bases, with 15 bases remaining between them.

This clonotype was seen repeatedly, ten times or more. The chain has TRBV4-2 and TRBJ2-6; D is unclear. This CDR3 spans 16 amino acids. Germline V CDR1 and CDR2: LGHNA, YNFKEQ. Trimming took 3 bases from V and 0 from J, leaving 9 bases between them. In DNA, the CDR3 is TGTGCCAGCAGCCACCCGGACGGCTCTGGGGCCAACGTCCTGACTTTC. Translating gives CASSHPDGSGANVLTF.

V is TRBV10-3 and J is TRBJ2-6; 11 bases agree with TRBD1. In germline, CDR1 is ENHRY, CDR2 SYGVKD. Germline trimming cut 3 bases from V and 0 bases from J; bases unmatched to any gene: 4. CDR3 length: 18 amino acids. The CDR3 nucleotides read TGTGCCATCAGTGATCAAGGGACAGGGGGCTCTGGGGCCAACGTCCTGACTTTC. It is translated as CAISDQGTGGSGANVLTF.

In nucleotides, the CDR3 is TGCGCCAGCAGCTTGTCACAGGGATCTGAAGCTTTCTTT. Amino acid sequence: CASSLSQGSEAFF. The rearrangement links TRBV5-1 to TRBJ1-1; TRBD1 is a possible D gene (6 bases). The germline V gene has CDR1 SGHRS and CDR2 YFSETQ. V lost 1 base and J lost 6, with 10 bases in between. The CDR3 contains 13 residues. Together with reference TRBV5-1 and TRBJ1-1, the CDR3 gives the full variable domain: KAGVTQTPRYLIKTRGQQVTLSCSPISGHRSVSWYQQTPGQGLQFLFEYFSETQRNKGNFPGRFSGRQFSNSRSEMNVSTLELGDSALYLCASSLSQGSEAFFGQGTRLTVV.

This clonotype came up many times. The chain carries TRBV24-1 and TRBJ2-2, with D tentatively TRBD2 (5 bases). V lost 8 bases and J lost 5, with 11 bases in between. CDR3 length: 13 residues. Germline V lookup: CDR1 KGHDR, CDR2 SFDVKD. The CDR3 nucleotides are TGTGCCACCAAGGCCCCGGGGACCGGGGAGCTGTTTTTT. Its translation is CATKAPGTGELFF.

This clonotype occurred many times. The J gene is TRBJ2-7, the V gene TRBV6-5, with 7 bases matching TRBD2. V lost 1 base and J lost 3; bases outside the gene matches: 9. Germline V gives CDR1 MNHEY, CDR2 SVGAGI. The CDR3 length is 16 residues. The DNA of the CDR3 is TGTGCCAGCAGTTACTATGTGGGGGGGAATGGCTACGAGCAGTACTTC. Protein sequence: CASSYYVGGNGYEQYF.

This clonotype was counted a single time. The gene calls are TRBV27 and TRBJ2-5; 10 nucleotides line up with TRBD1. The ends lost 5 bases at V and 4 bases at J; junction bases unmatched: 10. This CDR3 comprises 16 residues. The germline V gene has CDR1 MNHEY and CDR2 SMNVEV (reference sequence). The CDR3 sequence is CASSQNTGTGVETQYF. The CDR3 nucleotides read TGTGCCAGCAGTCAAAACACCGGGACAGGGGTAGAGACCCAGTACTTC.

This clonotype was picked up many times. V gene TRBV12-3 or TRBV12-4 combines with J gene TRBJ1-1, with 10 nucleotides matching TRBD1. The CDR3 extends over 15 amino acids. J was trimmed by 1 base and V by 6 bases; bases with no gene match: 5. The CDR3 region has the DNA TGTGCCAGCAGCGACAGGGGGCAGGGGAACACTGAAGCTTTCTTT. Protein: CASSDRGQGNTEAFF.

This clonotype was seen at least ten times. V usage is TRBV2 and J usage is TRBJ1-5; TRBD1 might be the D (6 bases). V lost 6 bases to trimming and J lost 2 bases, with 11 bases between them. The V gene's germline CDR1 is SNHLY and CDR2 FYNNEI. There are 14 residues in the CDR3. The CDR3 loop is CASSLDRRNQPQHF. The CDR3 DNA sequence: TGTGCCAGCAGCCTCGACAGGCGCAATCAGCCCCAGCATTTT.

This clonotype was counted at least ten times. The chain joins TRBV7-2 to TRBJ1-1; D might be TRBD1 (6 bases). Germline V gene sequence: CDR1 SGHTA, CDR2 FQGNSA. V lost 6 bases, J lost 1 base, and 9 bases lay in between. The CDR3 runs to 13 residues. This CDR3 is CASRRQANTEAFF. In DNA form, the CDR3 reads TGTGCCAGCAGGCGACAGGCGAACACTGAAGCTTTCTTT.